This T cell receptor (beta chain) derives from a study of T cell repertoires in cytomegalovirus infection. Background on the study: The study used recently identified HLA-C-restricted and well-studied HLA-B-restricted CMV epitopes. Indications came from public TCR beta signatures; they pointed to CMV infection and to a matching HLA type.

V lost 3 bases and J lost 6; bases outside the gene matches: 6. This CDR3 is 15 amino acids long. Germline CDR1 SNHLY, CDR2 FYNNEI. Using its own MiXCR run on the reads, TCRdb lists one record per CDR3 protein. The repertoire holds about 55,000 distinct CDR3 sequences, with about 18% as singletons. This clonotype was detected only a few times. Its cognate antigen is unknown. The origin of this receptor is a human donor in good health (CMV status not recorded). Some clones in this sample may be carry-over from other donors' samples. This specimen consisted of CD8+ T cells from cultured PBMCs, obtained from culture after CMV antigen stimulation. The chain uses TRBV2 and TRBJ2-1; 9 bases match TRBD2. The CDR3 sequence: CASSDLRGGPNEQFF. As DNA, the CDR3 is TGTGCCAGCAGTGACCTGCGGGGGGGCCCCAATGAGCAGTTCTTC.